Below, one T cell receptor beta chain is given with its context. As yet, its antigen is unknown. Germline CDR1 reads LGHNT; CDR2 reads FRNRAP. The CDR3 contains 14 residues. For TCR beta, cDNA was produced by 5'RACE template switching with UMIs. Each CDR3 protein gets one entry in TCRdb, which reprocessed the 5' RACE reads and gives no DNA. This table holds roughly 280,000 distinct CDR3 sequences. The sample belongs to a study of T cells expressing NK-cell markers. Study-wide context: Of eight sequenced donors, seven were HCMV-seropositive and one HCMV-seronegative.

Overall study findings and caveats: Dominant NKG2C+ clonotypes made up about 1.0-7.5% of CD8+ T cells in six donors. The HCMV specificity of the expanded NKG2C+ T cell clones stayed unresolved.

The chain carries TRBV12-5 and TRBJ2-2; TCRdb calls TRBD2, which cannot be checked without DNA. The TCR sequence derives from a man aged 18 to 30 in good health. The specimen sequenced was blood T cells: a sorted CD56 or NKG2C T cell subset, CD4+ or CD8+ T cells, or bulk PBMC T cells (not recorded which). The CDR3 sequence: CASGEGPNTGELFF.